This is a list of T cell receptor beta chains from one sample in a study of blood T cell repertoires in COVID-19. Clones were sequenced by immunoSEQ multiplex PCR, and TCRdb holds only the in-frame ones, with some missing. The repertoire consists of fewer than 200,000 clones, with roughly 87% occurring once and the leading ten covering 7.6%. Input material: peripheral blood. These receptors came from a woman aged 70 to 79 with COVID-19, enrolled during active disease. CDR3s include the opening cysteine and the closing phenylalanine or tryptophan. The D gene is left open where the match is weak. Expanded clones get a size class; other rows say once, few or many, or leave the size out.

TRBV5-1	TRBD2	few	TRBJ2-7	TGCGCCTCCTTACCAGCGGGAGGGCCGGAGGAGCAGTACTTC	CASLPAGGPEEQYF
TRBV15	-	-	TRBJ1-1	TGTGCCACCGCCGGGAGTCTTACCCAACTAGAAGCTTTCTTT	CATAGSLTQLEAFF
TRBV28	TRBD1	-	TRBJ1-1	TGTGCCAGCAGGGAGAAGACAGGGGCCTTCTTTGTGGAAGCTTTCTTT	CASREKTGAFFVEAFF
TRBV11-2	-	-	TRBJ1-4	TGTGCCAGCAGCTTAGATCGTGAAGCGGGGGAAAAACTGTTTTTT	CASSLDREAGEKLFF
TRBV27	TRBD2	-	TRBJ2-1	TGTGCCAGCACCTTTCTAGCGGGCTCCTACAATGAGCAGTTCTTC	CASTFLAGSYNEQFF
TRBV7-2	-	few	TRBJ2-7	TGTGCCAGCAGCCGTACACGGGGTAACGAGCAGTACTTC	CASSRTRGNEQYF
TRBV28	-	few	TRBJ2-1	TGTGCCAGCAGTCCCCCCGGAGCCTACAATGAGCAGTTCTTC	CASSPPGAYNEQFF
TRBV5-4	TRBD1	-	TRBJ2-1	TGTGCCAGCAGCTTGATGACAGGGCAAAATGAGCAGTTCTTC	CASSLMTGQNEQFF
TRBV6-2/TRBV6-3	-	-	TRBJ1-5	TGTGCCAGCAGTTACGGATCACAGGTCGGGAATCAGCCCCAGCATTTT	CASSYGSQVGNQPQHF
TRBV5-5	-	-	TRBJ2-5	TGTGCCAGCAGCTTGGACTGGCAGGAAGAGACCCAGTACTTC	CASSLDWQEETQYF
TRBV28	TRBD1	-	TRBJ1-1	TGTGCCAGCAGCCCTGTAGAGGGGGCTATGAACACTGAAGCTTTCTTT	CASSPVEGAMNTEAFF
TRBV12-5	-	-	TRBJ1-1	TGTGCTAGTGGTAGTCCTTCCGGGACAAGGGACACTGAAGCTTTCTTT	CASGSPSGTRDTEAFF
TRBV6-6	-	-	TRBJ1-5	TGTGCCAGCAGTTACACGACGGACAGTGAGATGCCCCAGCATTTT	CASSYTTDSEMPQHF
TRBV6-2/TRBV6-3	TRBD2	-	TRBJ2-7	TGTGCCAGCAGTTACTCGACTAGCGGCGCCTACGAGCAGTACTTC	CASSYSTSGAYEQYF
TRBV6-2/TRBV6-3	TRBD2	-	TRBJ2-7	TGTGCCAGCAGTTACGTCGGCGGGAGAGTTGTTGTGGAGCAGTACTTC	CASSYVGGRVVVEQYF
TRBV28	-	-	TRBJ2-2	TGTGCCAGCAGTTTCACTGTGGGGGAGCTGTTTTTT	CASSFTVGELFF
TRBV14	TRBD1	few	TRBJ2-7	TGTGCCAGCAGCCACCCCGCCGGACAGGGTACCTACGAGCAGTACTTC	CASSHPAGQGTYEQYF
TRBV12-3/TRBV12-4	-	once	TRBJ2-7	TGTGCCAGCAGTTTCTGGGGCCGCTACGAGCAGTACTTC	CASSFWGRYEQYF
TRBV10-3	-	-	TRBJ1-1	TGTGCCATCAGTGAGTTAGGGGGCACTGAAGCTTTCTTT	CAISELGGTEAFF
TRBV19	TRBD1	-	TRBJ1-5	TGTGCCAGTAGTATCGGGGACAGTCAAAATCGGCCCCAGCATTTT	CASSIGDSQNRPQHF
TRBV5-8	-	-	TRBJ2-2	TGTGCCAGCTGGCCGGGGATCTCGAACACCGGGGAGCTGTTTTTT	CASWPGISNTGELFF
TRBV5-1	TRBD1	-	TRBJ1-5	TGCGCCAGCAGTCCAGGACAGGACAATCAGCCCCAGCATTTT	CASSPGQDNQPQHF
TRBV6-5	-	-	TRBJ1-4	TGTGCCAGCAAAGGACAGCTGGAGTACGGCAAACTGTTTTTT	CASKGQLEYGKLFF
TRBV5-6	TRBD2	-	TRBJ2-7	TGTGCCAGCAGCTTGACTAGCGGGGCCGCGGGGGAGCAGTACTTC	CASSLTSGAAGEQYF
TRBV14	-	-	TRBJ1-6	TGTGCCAGCAGCCAACTGGCAGGGGCTTCGTCCCTCCACTTT	CASSQLAGASSLHF
TRBV9	-	-	TRBJ1-2	TGTGCCAGCAGCGTCGGGGGGGACAAAATTCGTGGCTACACCTTC	CASSVGGDKIRGYTF